A selection of T cell receptor beta chains follows, all from one sample in a study of technical replicates of blood from several donors. Generated by immunoSEQ multiplex PCR, the TCRdb table keeps only in-frame clones and is missing some. The sample consists of 60,000 to 65,000 clones, approximately 86% of them appearing once. The source material was PBMCs. Receptors were obtained from a human donor in good health. Some clones in this sample may be carry-over from other donors' samples. CDR3s include the opening cysteine and the closing phenylalanine or tryptophan. Fields, in order: V gene, clone size, J gene, D gene, CDR3 DNA, CDR3 protein. D genes are given only for firm matches. Some rows have no size entry. The others give once, few or many, or a class for an expanded clone.

V: TRBV7-6
size: -
J: TRBJ2-5
D: -
DNA: TGTGCCAGCAGCTTAGGTCATTTAGAGACCCAGTACTTC
CDR3: CASSLGHLETQYF

V: TRBV6-1
size: once
J: TRBJ2-5
D: TRBD1
DNA: TGTGCCAGCAGCGAATTCCCGGGACAGGGGGAGACCCAGTACTTC
CDR3: CASSEFPGQGETQYF

V: TRBV12-2
size: -
J: TRBJ2-1
D: -
DNA: TGTGCAAGTCGCTTACCCCCAGCGACTAGCGGGAAATATAGCTCCTACAATGAGCAGTTCTTC
CDR3: CASRLPPATSGKYSSYNEQFF

V: TRBV11-2
size: -
J: TRBJ2-5
D: TRBD2
DNA: TGTGCCAGCAGCCCCGGTCTAGCGGGAGGGCCGGGGGAGACCCAGTACTTC
CDR3: CASSPGLAGGPGETQYF

V: TRBV7-9
size: -
J: TRBJ2-1
D: TRBD2
DNA: TGTGCCAGCAGCTTAGGGACTAGCGGAGACTACAATGAGCAGTTCTTC
CDR3: CASSLGTSGDYNEQFF

V: TRBV19
size: few
J: TRBJ1-5
D: TRBD1
DNA: TGTGCCAGTAACGAATTTCGACAGGGGATCAATCAGCCCCAGCATTTT
CDR3: CASNEFRQGINQPQHF

V: TRBV6-1
size: -
J: TRBJ2-7
D: TRBD1
DNA: TGTGCCAGCAGTACGAATGGACAGGCCGCTGGCGAGCAGTACTTC
CDR3: CASSTNGQAAGEQYF

V: TRBV7-2
size: -
J: TRBJ2-7
D: -
DNA: TGTGCCAGCAGCACGCACGGTACCCGCTCCTACGAGCAGTACTTC
CDR3: CASSTHGTRSYEQYF

V: TRBV29-1
size: -
J: TRBJ2-2
D: -
DNA: TGCAGCGGCAGGCCCCAGGTCGGGGAGCTGTTTTTT
CDR3: CSGRPQVGELFF

V: TRBV4-2
size: -
J: TRBJ2-5
D: -
DNA: TGTGCCAGCAGCCACTTTGGCTCGGAGGAGACCCAGTACTTC
CDR3: CASSHFGSEETQYF

V: TRBV6-1
size: -
J: TRBJ2-3
D: -
DNA: TGTGCCAGCAGTGAAGTGGGCTCCGGGGCGCAGTATTTT
CDR3: CASSEVGSGAQYF

V: TRBV11-2
size: -
J: TRBJ2-2
D: TRBD1
DNA: TGTGCCAGCAGCTTAGCCCGACAGGGGGCTACCGGGGAGCTGTTTTTT
CDR3: CASSLARQGATGELFF

V: TRBV5-6
size: -
J: TRBJ2-7
D: -
DNA: TGTGCCAGCAGCGAAAGGACGGGGACCTACGAGCAGTACTTC
CDR3: CASSERTGTYEQYF

V: TRBV6-1
size: -
J: TRBJ2-5
D: -
DNA: TGTGCCAGCAGTGAGCAACCCAGAAGTCAAGAGACCCAGTACTTC
CDR3: CASSEQPRSQETQYF

V: TRBV27
size: -
J: TRBJ2-7
D: -
DNA: TGTGCCAGCAGTTTCACGGCAGGGCCTCTAGGCAAGCAGTACTTC
CDR3: CASSFTAGPLGKQYF

V: TRBV7-2
size: -
J: TRBJ2-7
D: TRBD1
DNA: TGTGCCAGCAGCTCACGGGGTGGAACGACAGGGTTATACGAGCAGTACTTC
CDR3: CASSSRGGTTGLYEQYF

V: TRBV13
size: -
J: TRBJ2-5
D: TRBD2
DNA: TGTGCCAGCAGCCTAGGTCGCCGGGAGGCCCAGTACTTC
CDR3: CASSLGRREAQYF

V: TRBV7-3
size: -
J: TRBJ1-1
D: -
DNA: TGTGCCAGCAGCTCGACATGGGACACTGAAGCTTTCTTT
CDR3: CASSSTWDTEAFF

V: TRBV28
size: -
J: TRBJ1-2
D: -
DNA: TGTGCCAGCAGTTTAACGCGGCAGGGAGGTGGCTACACCTTC
CDR3: CASSLTRQGGGYTF

V: TRBV5-1
size: -
J: TRBJ2-6
D: -
DNA: TGCGCCAGCAGCTTGGTCACGCGGGACTCTGGGGCCAACGTCCTGACTTTC
CDR3: CASSLVTRDSGANVLTF

V: TRBV5-6
size: -
J: TRBJ2-1
D: -
DNA: TGTGCCAGCAGCTATAGGGGGATCTCCTACAATGAGCAGTTCTTC
CDR3: CASSYRGISYNEQFF

V: TRBV5-1
size: -
J: TRBJ2-3
D: -
DNA: TGCGCCAGCAGCTTGGTGCCGGGTGGCACAGATACGCAGTATTTT
CDR3: CASSLVPGGTDTQYF

V: TRBV6-1
size: -
J: TRBJ1-2
D: -
DNA: TGTGCCAGCTGCCCGGGGAGCCCCGCTAACTATGGCTACACCTTC
CDR3: CASCPGSPANYGYTF

V: TRBV6-5
size: -
J: TRBJ1-1
D: -
DNA: TGTGCCAGCAGTTTCAGTTTGAACACTGAAGCTTTCTTT
CDR3: CASSFSLNTEAFF

V: TRBV27
size: -
J: TRBJ2-3
D: TRBD1
DNA: TGTGCCAGCAGTTCAGGGGGCCGCACAGATACGCAGTATTTT
CDR3: CASSSGGRTDTQYF

V: TRBV7-2
size: -
J: TRBJ1-5
D: TRBD1
DNA: TGTGCCAGCAGCTTAGTGACAGGGCCTCAAGGGCCCCAGCATTTT
CDR3: CASSLVTGPQGPQHF

V: TRBV19
size: -
J: TRBJ2-7
D: -
DNA: TGTGCCAGTACCTGGCAGCGAATTGCTCCGTACTTC
CDR3: CASTWQRIAPYF

V: TRBV9
size: few
J: TRBJ1-1
D: -
DNA: TGTGCCAGCAGCGTAGGCAGTTTCACTGAAGCTTTCTTT
CDR3: CASSVGSFTEAFF

V: TRBV9
size: once
J: TRBJ1-2
D: -
DNA: TGTGCCAGCAGCGTAGAGTCCCAGGGGTATGGCTACACCTTC
CDR3: CASSVESQGYGYTF

V: TRBV18
size: -
J: TRBJ2-5
D: -
DNA: TGTGCCAGCTCATCGGAGAGTGGAGAAGAGACCCAGTACTTC
CDR3: CASSSESGEETQYF

V: TRBV29-1
size: -
J: TRBJ1-1
D: -
DNA: TGCAGCGCCGGGGAGCTAAACACTGAAGCTTTCTTT
CDR3: CSAGELNTEAFF

V: TRBV25-1
size: -
J: TRBJ1-6
D: -
DNA: TGTGCCAGCAGTGTACAGGGAAGATCACCCCTCCACTTT
CDR3: CASSVQGRSPLHF

V: TRBV29-1
size: -
J: TRBJ2-5
D: TRBD2
DNA: TGCAGCCCGGTACTAGCGGGGGGGGCTATCCAAGAGACCCAGTACTTC
CDR3: CSPVLAGGAIQETQYF

V: TRBV7-3
size: once
J: TRBJ2-7
D: TRBD2
DNA: TGTGCCAGCAGCTCATCGGGGGGCGAGCAGTACTTC
CDR3: CASSSSGGEQYF

V: TRBV2
size: -
J: TRBJ2-1
D: -
DNA: TGTGCCAGCAGCGACTTGAGCTCCTACAATGAGCAGTTCTTC
CDR3: CASSDLSSYNEQFF

V: TRBV2
size: -
J: TRBJ1-3
D: -
DNA: TGTGCCAGCCGGCTAGAAGACTCTGGAAACACCATATATTTT
CDR3: CASRLEDSGNTIYF

V: TRBV5-7
size: -
J: TRBJ2-4
D: -
DNA: TGTGCCAGCACCTTAAGTACAGTTGAAAACATTCAGTACTTC
CDR3: CASTLSTVENIQYF

V: TRBV7-2
size: -
J: TRBJ2-2
D: -
DNA: TGTGCCAGCAGCTTAGGGGGTAGCGTGGTGAACACCGGGGAGCTGTTTTTT
CDR3: CASSLGGSVVNTGELFF

V: TRBV7-6
size: once
J: TRBJ2-3
D: -
DNA: TGTGCCAGCACCCCTAGGGGATTTGACACAGATACGCAGTATTTT
CDR3: CASTPRGFDTDTQYF

V: TRBV10-2
size: -
J: TRBJ1-6
D: -
DNA: TGCGCCAGCAGTGATCCGGGAGATAATTCACCCCTCCACTTT
CDR3: CASSDPGDNSPLHF

V: TRBV29-1
size: once
J: TRBJ1-2
D: -
DNA: TGCAGCGTCGACCCCGACAGAGATGGCTACACCTTC
CDR3: CSVDPDRDGYTF

V: TRBV4-1
size: -
J: TRBJ2-1
D: TRBD1
DNA: TGCGCCAGCAGGGGACAGGGGAGCCTCAATGAGCAGTTCTTC
CDR3: CASRGQGSLNEQFF

V: TRBV30
size: -
J: TRBJ2-1
D: -
DNA: TGTGCCTGGAGTGTACTAGGCAATGAGCAGTTCTTC
CDR3: CAWSVLGNEQFF

V: TRBV25-1
size: -
J: TRBJ1-4
D: -
DNA: TGTGCCAGCAGTGAACCGGGATCTAATGAAAAACTGTTTTTT
CDR3: CASSEPGSNEKLFF

V: TRBV28
size: -
J: TRBJ2-1
D: TRBD2
DNA: TGTGCCAGCAGTCGGACTAGCGGGGGTTCCTACAATGAGCAGTTCTTC
CDR3: CASSRTSGGSYNEQFF

V: TRBV19
size: few
J: TRBJ2-5
D: TRBD1
DNA: TGTGCCAGTAGTGCCCAGGGGGCCGTAGAGACCCAGTACTTC
CDR3: CASSAQGAVETQYF

V: TRBV7-3
size: -
J: TRBJ2-1
D: -
DNA: TGTGCCAGCAGCCGAGGTGGCAAGAATGAGCAGTTCTTC
CDR3: CASSRGGKNEQFF

V: TRBV10-3
size: once
J: TRBJ1-6
D: -
DNA: TGTGCCATCAGTGACAGCGCTAATTCACCCCTCCACTTT
CDR3: CAISDSANSPLHF

V: TRBV15
size: -
J: TRBJ2-1
D: -
DNA: TGTGCCACCAGCAGAGAAGCGGTTAGCTCCTACAATGAGCAGTTCTTC
CDR3: CATSREAVSSYNEQFF

V: TRBV7-3
size: -
J: TRBJ1-1
D: -
DNA: TGTGCCAGCAGACTAAACGCGGTTGAAGCTTTCTTT
CDR3: CASRLNAVEAFF

V: TRBV5-1
size: once
J: TRBJ1-2
D: TRBD1
DNA: TGCGCCAGCAGCTTGACAGGGGGCCTTAGGGGCTACACCTTC
CDR3: CASSLTGGLRGYTF

V: TRBV7-2
size: -
J: TRBJ1-6
D: TRBD1
DNA: TGTGCCAGCAGCTTGACAGGGGTCGCATCACCCCTCCACTTT
CDR3: CASSLTGVASPLHF

V: TRBV13
size: once
J: TRBJ2-7
D: TRBD1
DNA: TGTGCCAGCAGCTTAGGCAGGACAGGGGGACTGCAGTACTTC
CDR3: CASSLGRTGGLQYF

V: TRBV7-9
size: -
J: TRBJ2-5
D: TRBD2
DNA: TGTGCCAGCAGCTTATTTAAGAGCGGGAGGGCCTCGAAGACCCAGTACTTC
CDR3: CASSLFKSGRASKTQYF

V: TRBV2
size: once
J: TRBJ1-6
D: TRBD1
DNA: TGTGCCAGCAGTGAAAGGGACAGTTATAATTCACCCCTCCACTTT
CDR3: CASSERDSYNSPLHF

V: TRBV7-2
size: -
J: TRBJ2-3
D: TRBD2
DNA: TGTGCCAGCAGCTTAAAAGCGGGAGGTCTAGATACGCAGTATTTT
CDR3: CASSLKAGGLDTQYF

V: TRBV5-1
size: -
J: TRBJ1-1
D: TRBD1
DNA: TGCGCCAGCAGCGGGACAGGAATGGGTACTGAAGCTTTCTTT
CDR3: CASSGTGMGTEAFF

V: TRBV28
size: -
J: TRBJ1-3
D: TRBD1
DNA: TGTGCCAGCAGTACTCCGGGACAGGGCTCTGGAAACACCATATATTTT
CDR3: CASSTPGQGSGNTIYF

V: TRBV7-6
size: few
J: TRBJ1-6
D: -
DNA: TGTGCCAGCAGCCCAAATAATTCACCCCTCCACTTT
CDR3: CASSPNNSPLHF

V: TRBV2
size: -
J: TRBJ2-7
D: TRBD2
DNA: TGTGCCAGCGCTCCACTAGCGGGGCACTGGGAGCAGTACTTC
CDR3: CASAPLAGHWEQYF